These 30 T cell receptor beta chains came from one sample sequenced in a study of blood T cell repertoires in COVID-19. This table comes from immunoSEQ multiplex PCR, and its TCRdb copy is limited to in-frame clones, with some not included. The table has more than 200,000 clones, more than 70% seen once. The sample was peripheral blood. The origin of the receptors is a woman between 40 and 55 years old who had recovered from COVID-19.

The rearrangement links TRBV24-1 to TRBJ2-7; TRBD1 agrees at 10 bases. The V gene's germline CDR1 is KGHDR and CDR2 SFDVKD. The J segment lost 4 bases and the V segment lost 7 bases, leaving 12 bases of the junction unmatched. The length of the CDR3 is 16 residues. CDR3: CATRWEPGQGRYEQYF. The CDR3 region has the DNA TGTGCCACCAGATGGGAACCGGGACAGGGGAGGTACGAGCAGTACTTC.

The count of this clone is one. The chain uses TRBV3-1 (or the pseudogene TRBV3-2) and TRBJ1-4; 8 nucleotides align to TRBD1. After removal of 2 bases from V and 7 bases from J, the junction contained 6 bases not matched to a gene. CDR3 length equals 15 residues. Looked up from germline, CDR1 is LGHDT and CDR2 is YNNKEL (reference sequence). The CDR3 region has the DNA TGTGCCAGCAGCCAAAGACAGGGGCGCAGTGAAAAACTGTTTTTT. This encodes CASSQRQGRSEKLFF.

The chain recombines TRBV6-8 with TRBJ2-7, with TRBD1 identical over 7 bases. V lost 6 bases and J lost 2; bases outside the gene matches: 4. The CDR3 has 13 amino acids. Germline V gene data show CDR1 as MNHGY and CDR2 as SAAAGT. In DNA form, the CDR3 reads TGTGCCAGCAGCTGGGACAGTCCCTACGAGCAGTACTTC. Translating gives CASSWDSPYEQYF.

This chain links TRBV3-1 (or the pseudogene TRBV3-2) with TRBJ1-1, with D perhaps TRBD1 (5 bases). This CDR3 spans 14 amino acids. Germline-derived CDR1 and CDR2 are LGHDT and YNNKEL (reference sequence). The germline V and J ends were trimmed by 3 bases and 2 bases, with 10 bases remaining between them. The CDR3 region is CASSQRGANTEAFF. As DNA, the CDR3 is TGTGCCAGCAGCCAGCGGGGCGCTAACACTGAAGCTTTCTTT.

The CDR3 nucleotides read TGTGCCAGCTCCCCTTGGGAGGAGGCGCGTGAAAAACTGTTTTTT. The encoded protein is CASSPWEEAREKLFF. This chain links TRBV18 with TRBJ1-4; D unclear. This CDR3 has 15 amino acids. Germline-derived CDR1 and CDR2 are KGHSH and LQKENI. V was clipped by 6 bases and J by 7 bases, with 18 bases between them.

The rearrangement links TRBV6-5 to TRBJ1-5; no reliable D call. The germline CDR1 and CDR2 sequences are MNHEY and SVGAGI. This CDR3 is built from 14 residues. Trimming shortened V by 5 bases and J by 5 bases, and 13 bases separated the two germline ends. CDR3 sequence: CASSPRRVHQPQHF. DNA for the CDR3: TGTGCCAGCAGTCCCAGACGGGTTCATCAGCCCCAGCATTTT.

The rearrangement joins TRBV27 to TRBJ2-1; D uncertain. The ends were cut back, 3 bases at V and 0 bases at J, with 9 bases in the middle. The V gene's germline CDR1 is MNHEY and CDR2 SMNVEV (reference sequence). The CDR3 runs 15 residues. Written as DNA, the CDR3 is TGTGCCAGCAGTTTCGCCCCCAGCTCCTACAATGAGCAGTTCTTC. As protein: CASSFAPSSYNEQFF.

This chain uses TRBV15 with TRBJ1-5, with 8 bases lining up with TRBD1. With V trimmed by 5 bases and J by 3 bases, 3 bases remained unmatched. This CDR3 has 14 residues. Germline loops: CDR1 LNHNV, CDR2 YYDKDF (reference sequence). CDR3 DNA: TGTGCCACCAGCGGGACAGGTAACAATCAGCCCCAGCATTTT. Amino acid sequence: CATSGTGNNQPQHF.

This chain links TRBV18 with TRBJ1-2; possible D gene TRBD1, 6 bases. Germline CDR1 is KGHSH and CDR2 is LQKENI. CDR3 length: 15 residues. V was clipped by 3 bases and J by 4 bases, with 15 bases between them. DNA of the CDR3: TGTGCCAGCTCACCGGTTACTCAGGGGTCCTATGGCTACACCTTC. Translation: CASSPVTQGSYGYTF.

The chain links TRBV9 to TRBJ1-1, with 7 bases aligning to TRBD1. There are 15 residues in the CDR3. With 0 bases clipped from V and 1 base from J, the junction kept 3 bases outside the gene matches. Per germline, CDR1 SGDLS and CDR2 YYNGEE. CDR3 residues: CASSVVSGGNTEAFF. Written as DNA, the CDR3 is TGTGCCAGCAGCGTAGTGTCAGGGGGGAACACTGAAGCTTTCTTT.

This chain joins TRBV19 and TRBJ1-1; maybe TRBD1 (5 bases). Trimming removed 5 bases at V and 5 bases at J, with 15 bases between. CDR1 and CDR2 from the germline V gene are LNHDA and SQIVND (reference sequence). This CDR3 has 14 residues. The CDR3 loop is CASSVQVTGTEAFF. The CDR3 nucleotides read TGTGCCAGTAGTGTACAGGTCACCGGAACTGAAGCTTTCTTT.

In regard to this clone: The sample contains more than one DNA sequence encoding this CDR3. This chain links TRBV5-1 with TRBJ1-2; 9 positions match TRBD1. This CDR3 has 14 residues. The ends lost 4 bases at V and 2 bases at J; junction bases unmatched: 3. Germline values: CDR1 SGHRS, CDR2 YFSETQ. Here the CDR3 DNA reads TGCGCCAGCAGCCTAGACAGGGGGAACTATGGCTACACCTTC. It encodes CASSLDRGNYGYTF.

The chain uses TRBV5-1 and TRBJ2-2; maybe TRBD1 (5 bases). V was trimmed by 1 base and J by 5 bases, leaving 9 bases between them. The CDR3 loop spans 14 amino acids. The germline V gene encodes CDR1 SGHRS and CDR2 YFSETQ. The CDR3 here is CASSLLQETGELFF. DNA for the CDR3: TGCGCCAGCAGCTTGCTACAGGAGACCGGGGAGCTGTTTTTT.

The chain combines TRBV7-2 with TRBJ1-6, with D hard to call. The V end was cut by 4 bases, the J end by 4 bases, with 8 bases between. The CDR3 spans 14 residues. Germline CDR1 is SGHTA and CDR2 is FQGNSA. The CDR3 DNA reads as TGTGCCAGCAGCTCCGGGAGATATAATTCACCCCTCCACTTT. Its protein is CASSSGRYNSPLHF.

V usage is TRBV2 and J usage is TRBJ2-7; 9 bases agree with TRBD1. V trimming: 6 bases; J trimming: 1 base; junction bases outside the gene matches: 7. CDR3 length: 15 amino acids. Germline CDR1 and CDR2: SNHLY and FYNNEI. This chain's CDR3 is CASRGRDRASYEQYF. The CDR3 bases are TGTGCCAGCAGGGGACGGGACAGGGCATCCTACGAGCAGTACTTC.

The chain links TRBV19 to TRBJ1-5, with TRBD1 as a possible D gene (5 bases). Germline lookup yields CDR1 LNHDA and CDR2 SQIVND (reference sequence). The V and J ends lost 5 bases and 2 bases respectively, with 16 bases between them. This CDR3 contains 16 residues. The CDR3 loop is CASSARGGLGNQPQHF. CDR3 DNA: TGTGCCAGTAGTGCCCGGGGGGGGTTAGGCAATCAGCCCCAGCATTTT.

The J gene is TRBJ1-4, the V gene TRBV28; TRBD1 aligns across 10 bases. The CDR3 is 15 residues long. Trimming took 5 bases from V and 7 from J; bases not matched to a gene: 7. CDR1 MDHEN and CDR2 SYDVKM come from the germline V gene. The CDR3 DNA reads TGTGCCAGCAGTCCTGGACAGGGGGGGAGTGAAAAACTGTTTTTT. As protein: CASSPGQGGSEKLFF.

The V and J genes are TRBV6-5 and TRBJ1-2, with D possibly TRBD1 on 6 matching bases. The CDR3 runs 13 residues. CDR1 is MNHEY, CDR2 SVGAGI, per germline. The V end was cut by 6 bases, the J end by 2 bases, with 10 bases between. Written as DNA, the CDR3 is TGTGCCAGCAGCGGAACAGGGAACTATGGCTACACCTTC. This gives the protein CASSGTGNYGYTF.

The chain joins TRBV30 to TRBJ1-2; weak D call: TRBD1 (6 bases). V dropped 7 bases and J dropped 1 base, with 19 bases sitting between them. From germline, CDR1 is GTSNPN and CDR2 SVGIG (reference sequence). This CDR3 spans 15 amino acids. The CDR3 DNA follows: TGTGCCTCACTTTACCGGGACAACAATAACTATGGCTACACCTTC. Protein sequence: CASLYRDNNNYGYTF.

V and J are TRBV19 and TRBJ2-1; 8 bases align to TRBD2. CDR1 LNHDA and CDR2 SQIVND come from the germline V gene (reference sequence). There are 16 residues in the CDR3. The trim removed 8 bases at V and 0 bases at J, leaving 9 bases unmatched. The CDR3 loop reads CASRSGRRSSYNEQFF. In DNA form, the CDR3 reads TGTGCCAGTCGAAGCGGGAGAAGAAGCTCCTACAATGAGCAGTTCTTC.

The chain joins TRBV15 to TRBJ2-5; possibly TRBD1 for D (5 bases). V was cut by 0 bases and J by 3 bases, with 14 bases left in between. This CDR3 has 16 residues. Germline values: CDR1 LNHNV, CDR2 YYDKDF (reference sequence). The CDR3 reads CATSRDSGQGKETQYF. CDR3 sequence (DNA): TGTGCCACCAGCAGAGACTCAGGACAAGGGAAAGAGACCCAGTACTTC. The whole variable domain, remainder taken from reference TRBV15 and TRBJ2-5, is DAMVIQNPRYQVTQFGKPVTLSCSQTLNHNVMYWYQQKSSQAPKLLFHYYDKDFNNEADTPDNFQSRRPNTSFCFLDIRSPGLGDTAMYLCATSRDSGQGKETQYFGPGTRLLVL.

The V gene is TRBV6-5, the J gene TRBJ1-3; D is uncertain. Germline V CDR1 and CDR2: MNHEY, SVGAGI. The CDR3 spans 15 residues. V was cut by 6 bases and J by 0 bases, with 12 bases left in between. The CDR3 DNA sequence: TGTGCCAGCAGCCGCGCACAGAGCTCTGGAAACACCATATATTTT. Amino acid sequence: CASSRAQSSGNTIYF.

The chain carries TRBV25-1 and TRBJ1-4; 8 bases are shared with TRBD1. The CDR3 is 14 amino acids. The germline gives CDR1 MGHDK, CDR2 SYGVNS. Unmatched junction bases numbered 5, after V lost 4 bases and J lost 7 bases. CDR3 nucleotide sequence: TGTGCCAGCAGTGTACAGGGGGGTCGTGAAAAACTGTTTTTT. Its protein product is CASSVQGGREKLFF. The full variable domain, rest sourced from reference TRBV25-1 and TRBJ1-4, is EADIYQTPRYLVIGTGKKITLECSQTMGHDKMYWYQQDPGMELHLIHYSYGVNSTEKGDLSSESTVSRIRTEHFPLTLESARPSHTSQYLCASSVQGGREKLFFGSGTQLSVL.

The rearrangement uses TRBV15 and TRBJ1-5; the D is unclear. The germline CDR1 and CDR2 sequences are LNHNV and YYDKDF (reference sequence). V was trimmed by 0 bases and J by 7 bases, leaving 13 bases between them. The CDR3 consists of 15 residues. CDR3 in amino acids: CATSRDSAGSQPQHF. The DNA for the CDR3 is TGTGCCACCAGCAGAGATTCGGCAGGCTCCCAGCCCCAGCATTTT. Combining the CDR3 with reference TRBV15 and TRBJ1-5 gives the whole variable domain DAMVIQNPRYQVTQFGKPVTLSCSQTLNHNVMYWYQQKSSQAPKLLFHYYDKDFNNEADTPDNFQSRRPNTSFCFLDIRSPGLGDTAMYLCATSRDSAGSQPQHFGDGTRLSIL.

The chain combines TRBV24-1 with TRBJ2-7, with 9 positions matching TRBD1. The germline V gene has CDR1 KGHDR and CDR2 SFDVKD. The CDR3 extends over 15 amino acids. The J segment lost 6 bases and the V segment lost 5 bases, leaving 10 bases of the junction unmatched. The DNA for the CDR3 is TGTGCCACCAGTGGAACAGGGGGCCCCTCGTCCGAGCAGTACTTC. Encoded protein: CATSGTGGPSSEQYF.

V is TRBV4-1 and J is TRBJ2-1; D gene unclear. The germline CDR1 and CDR2 sequences are MGHRA and YSYEKL. The CDR3 consists of 16 residues. V shed 1 base and J shed 0 bases, with 10 bases lying between them. The chain's CDR3 is CASSQAVSPSYNEQFF. For the CDR3, the DNA is TGCGCCAGCAGCCAAGCTGTCTCCCCCTCCTACAATGAGCAGTTCTTC.

The chain joins TRBV2 to TRBJ2-1, with 13 bases fitting TRBD2. V gave up 1 base and J gave up 2 bases; unmatched junction bases: 5. Germline CDR1 and CDR2: SNHLY and FYNNEI. The CDR3 has 18 amino acids. CDR3 loop: CASSEGRLAGGTYNEQFF. CDR3 DNA: TGTGCCAGCAGTGAAGGGCGACTAGCGGGGGGCACCTACAATGAGCAGTTCTTC.

The V call is TRBV28, the J call TRBJ2-5, with 9 bases identical to TRBD1. The CDR3 has 15 residues. Germline CDR1 and CDR2: MDHEN and SYDVKM. J lost 0 bases, V lost 3 bases, and 2 bases had no gene match. CDR3 sequence (DNA): TGTGCCAGCAGTTTGGGGACAGGGTACCAAGAGACCCAGTACTTC. Encoded protein: CASSLGTGYQETQYF.

The chain combines TRBV28 with TRBJ1-1; no definite D call. V was shortened by 3 bases and J by 0 bases, with 5 bases between the two germline ends. The CDR3 extends over 13 amino acids. Germline V gene lookup returns CDR1 MDHEN and CDR2 SYDVKM. CDR3 bases: TGTGCCAGCAGTTTTAAAATGAACACTGAAGCTTTCTTT. It is translated as CASSFKMNTEAFF. The whole variable domain, remainder taken from reference TRBV28 and TRBJ1-1, is DVKVTQSSRYLVKRTGEKVFLECVQDMDHENMFWYRQDPGLGLRLIYFSYDVKMKEKGDIPEGYSVSREKKERFSLILESASTNQTSMYLCASSFKMNTEAFFGQGTRLTVV.

CDR3 DNA: TGTGCCAGCAGTACCGGGGTTAATGGGGAGCAGTACTTC. This translates into CASSTGVNGEQYF. The chain carries TRBV7-2 and TRBJ2-7; D may be TRBD2 (5 bases). This CDR3 has 13 amino acids. The ends were cut back, 6 bases at V and 7 bases at J, with 16 bases in the middle. The germline V gene has CDR1 SGHTA and CDR2 FQGNSA.